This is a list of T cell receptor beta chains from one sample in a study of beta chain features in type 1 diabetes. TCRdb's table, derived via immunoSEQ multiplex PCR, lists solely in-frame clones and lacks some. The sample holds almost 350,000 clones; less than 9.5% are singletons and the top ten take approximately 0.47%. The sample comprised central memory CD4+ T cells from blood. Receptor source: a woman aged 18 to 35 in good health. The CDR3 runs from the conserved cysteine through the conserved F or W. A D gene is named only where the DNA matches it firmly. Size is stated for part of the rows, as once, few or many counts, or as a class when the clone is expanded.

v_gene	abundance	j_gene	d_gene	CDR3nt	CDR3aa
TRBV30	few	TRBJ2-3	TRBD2	TGTGCCTGGATCCGAGGGACTAGCGGGAGCACAGATACGCAGTATTTT	CAWIRGTSGSTDTQYF
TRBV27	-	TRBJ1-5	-	TGTGCCAGCAGCCTACAGGGTTACCAGCCCCAGCATTTT	CASSLQGYQPQHF
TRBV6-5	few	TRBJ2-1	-	TGTGCCAGCAGTGATCGGGGCAATGAGCAGTTCTTC	CASSDRGNEQFF
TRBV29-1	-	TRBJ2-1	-	TGCAGCGTTGATGTAATGCGCAATGAGCAGTTCTTC	CSVDVMRNEQFF
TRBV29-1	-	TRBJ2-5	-	TGCAGCGTTGGACAGAGATCCGGAGAGACCCAGTACTTC	CSVGQRSGETQYF
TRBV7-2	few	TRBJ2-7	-	TGTGCCAGCAGCTTAGTCACGGGCGTCTACGAGCAGTACTTC	CASSLVTGVYEQYF
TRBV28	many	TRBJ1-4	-	TGTGCCAGCCGTGCGGCAGATGAAAAACTGTTTTTT	CASRAADEKLFF
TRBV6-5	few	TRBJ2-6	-	TGTGCCAGCAGGACGGCCAACGTCCTGACTTTC	CASRTANVLTF
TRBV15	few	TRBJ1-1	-	TGTGCCACCAGCAGAGATCCGGAGAACACTGAAGCTTTCTTT	CATSRDPENTEAFF
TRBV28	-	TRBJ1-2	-	TGTGCCAGCAGCCCAACCTTTAACTATGGCTACACCTTC	CASSPTFNYGYTF
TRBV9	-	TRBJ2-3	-	TGTGCCAGCAGCGTAGGGGGAGCGCGCACTAGCACAGATACGCAGTATTTT	CASSVGGARTSTDTQYF
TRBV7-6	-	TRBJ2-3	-	TGTGCCAGCAGTCCGGGACGGGATTCTTCGGATACGCAGTATTTT	CASSPGRDSSDTQYF
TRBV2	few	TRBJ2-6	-	TGTGCCAGCAGTGATCCGAACCTCTCTGGGGCCAACGTCCTGACTTTC	CASSDPNLSGANVLTF
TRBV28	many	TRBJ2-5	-	TGTGCCAGCAGTCCCCCTAGGGTCGCAGCCCAGTACTTC	CASSPPRVAAQYF